This T cell receptor beta chain was sequenced during a study of technical replicates of blood from a handful of donors. V trimming: 7 bases; J trimming: 7 bases; junction bases outside the gene matches: 8. The CDR3 totals 12 residues. CDR1 is SQVTM and CDR2 is ANQGSEA in the germline V gene. Clones were sequenced by immunoSEQ multiplex PCR, and TCRdb holds only the in-frame ones, with some missing. The sample has tens of thousands of clones, under 95% seen once. The sample comprised T cells isolated from PBMCs. The V call is TRBV29-1, the J call TRBJ2-7; 9 bases fit TRBD1. The receptor's source is a human donor in good health. For the CDR3, the DNA is TGCAGCGCCCGGGACAGGGATAAAGAGCAGTACTTC. Translated, it gives CSARDRDKEQYF.